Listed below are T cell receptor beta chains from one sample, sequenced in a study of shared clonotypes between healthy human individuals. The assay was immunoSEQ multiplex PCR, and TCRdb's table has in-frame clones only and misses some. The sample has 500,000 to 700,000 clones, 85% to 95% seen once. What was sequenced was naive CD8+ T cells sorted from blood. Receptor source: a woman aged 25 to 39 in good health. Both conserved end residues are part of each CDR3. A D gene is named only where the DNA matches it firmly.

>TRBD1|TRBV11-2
CASSGAGTGVPEQYF
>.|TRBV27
CASSSVGSNQPQHF
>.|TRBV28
CASRSRRSSYEQYF
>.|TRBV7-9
CASSPPLQNYGYTF
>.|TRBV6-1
CASSDWEQYF
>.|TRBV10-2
CASSENSWIHSNQPQHF
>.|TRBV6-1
CASSEGPVHYEQYF
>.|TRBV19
CASSPYLMYEQYF
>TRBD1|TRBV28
CAIRTGANTGELFF
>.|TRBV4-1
CASSQDGSGGGYEQYF
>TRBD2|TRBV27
CASSPISGSTDTQYF
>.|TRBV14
CASSQETRVSSLEQYF
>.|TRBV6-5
CASCPASIYF
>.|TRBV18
CASSPDRWTTYEQYF
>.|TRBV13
CASSSMPGGQTGELFF
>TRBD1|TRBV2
CASSRDSHTEAFF
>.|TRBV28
CASSFQGEMPQHF
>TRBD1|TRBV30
CAWSVRGTGEGQPQHF
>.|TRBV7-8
CASSLFGTDTQYF
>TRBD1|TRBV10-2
CASRMDRFYEQYF
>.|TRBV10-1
CASSGLVNNEQFF
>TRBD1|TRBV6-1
CASTPDRADSYEQYF
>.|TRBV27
CASSPFDGGRPQHF
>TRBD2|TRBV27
CASSSPTSGRGYEQYF